The next 15 T cell receptor beta chains were all read from a single sample in a study of blood T cell repertoires in COVID-19. TCRdb keeps only in-frame clones here, not all; method: immunoSEQ multiplex PCR. The data show 100,000 or so clones, approximately 84% seen once. The sample taken for sequencing was peripheral blood. The receptor source for this set is a man aged 40-50 years with active or convalescent COVID-19.

This rearrangement joins TRBV12-3 or TRBV12-4 to TRBJ2-7; 8 nucleotides line up with TRBD1. J was trimmed by 3 bases and V by 7 bases; bases with no gene match: 5. CDR3 size: 13 residues. The CDR3 DNA reads as TGTGCCAGCAACCAACAGGGGGGCTACGAGCAGTACTTC. Protein sequence: CASNQQGGYEQYF.

V usage is TRBV3-1 (or the pseudogene TRBV3-2) and J usage is TRBJ1-1; D gene ambiguous. This CDR3 is 13 amino acids long. Trimming took 1 base from V and 5 from J, leaving 8 bases between them. Germline lookup yields CDR1 LGHDT and CDR2 YNNKEL (reference sequence). CDR3 DNA: TGTGCCAGCAGCCAAGTCTCGGGTACTGAAGCTTTCTTT. This encodes CASSQVSGTEAFF.

This chain connects TRBV6-4 to TRBJ2-3, with 8 nucleotides matching TRBD1. Germline trimming cut 4 bases from V and 0 bases from J; bases unmatched to any gene: 0. Germline V gene lookup returns CDR1 MRHNA and CDR2 SNTAGT. The CDR3 runs 14 residues. The DNA for the CDR3 is TGTGCCAGCAGTGGGACAGGGAGCACAGATACGCAGTATTTT. This translates into CASSGTGSTDTQYF.

The rearrangement links TRBV5-4 to TRBJ2-2; 7 bases are a match to TRBD2. With V trimmed by 4 bases and J by 0 bases, 6 bases remained unmatched. Germline V CDR1 and CDR2: SGHNT, YYREEE (reference sequence). The CDR3 loop spans 16 amino acids. The CDR3 is CASSPHSGSNTGELFF. The CDR3 DNA reads as TGTGCCAGCAGCCCTCATAGCGGGTCGAACACCGGGGAGCTGTTTTTT.

The chain has TRBV5-5 and TRBJ1-4; TRBD1 matches at 10 bases. The CDR3 totals 16 residues. Germline loops: CDR1 SGHKS, CDR2 YYEKEE (reference sequence). Germline trimming cut 0 bases from V and 7 bases from J; bases unmatched to any gene: 6. The CDR3 protein is CASSLGDRGWSEKLFF. CDR3 sequence (DNA): TGTGCCAGCAGCTTGGGGGACAGGGGTTGGAGTGAAAAACTGTTTTTT.

This sequence joins TRBV19 and TRBJ1-5; D perhaps matches TRBD1 (6 bases). The CDR3 has 15 amino acids. From germline, CDR1 is LNHDA and CDR2 SQIVND (reference sequence). The V end was cut by 5 bases, the J end by 2 bases, with 13 bases between. CDR3 loop: CASSGSGVGNQPQHF. The CDR3 DNA sequence: TGTGCCAGTAGTGGGTCAGGGGTCGGCAATCAGCCCCAGCATTTT.

The chain links TRBV11-2 to TRBJ2-3; 7 bases line up with TRBD2. The CDR3 runs 14 residues. J lost 2 bases, V lost 5 bases, and 4 bases had no gene match. Germline V gives CDR1 SGHAT, CDR2 FQNNGV. CDR3 sequence (DNA): TGTGCCAGCAGCCTCGGGGGGAACACAGATACGCAGTATTTT. Translated, it gives CASSLGGNTDTQYF. Based on the CDR3 plus reference TRBV11-2 and TRBJ2-3, the full variable domain is EAGVAQSPRYKIIEKRQSVAFWCNPISGHATLYWYQQILGQGPKLLIQFQNNGVVDDSQLPKDRFSAERLKGVDSTLKIQPAKLEDSAVYLCASSLGGNTDTQYFGPGTRLTVL.

The rearrangement links TRBV30 to TRBJ2-3, with a tentative D call TRBD1 (6 bases). V lost 0 bases, J lost 2 bases, and 9 bases lay in between. Germline V gives CDR1 GTSNPN, CDR2 SVGIG (reference sequence). CDR3 size: 14 residues. DNA for the CDR3: TGTGCCTGGAGTGTAGGGGGAATCACAGATACGCAGTATTTT. This encodes CAWSVGGITDTQYF.

This chain connects TRBV11-3 to TRBJ2-2, with TRBD2 as a possible D gene (7 bases). From germline, CDR1 is SGHNT and CDR2 YENEEA. CDR3 length: 15 residues. Trimming took off 3 bases at V and 2 bases at J, with 10 bases between the two ends. This chain's CDR3 is CASSFGGPNTGELFF. CDR3 nucleotide sequence: TGTGCCAGCAGCTTCGGGGGGCCAAACACCGGGGAGCTGTTTTTT.

Only a few counts were recorded for this clone. The chain uses TRBV14 and TRBJ2-5; 9 nucleotides match TRBD1. Trimming cost V 6 bases and J 4 bases; bases outside gene matches: 6. CDR3 length: 14 amino acids. In germline, CDR1 is SGHDN, CDR2 FVKESK. CDR3 coding DNA: TGTGCCAGCAGTCAACAGGGGGCAAGAGAGACCCAGTACTTC. This translates into CASSQQGARETQYF.

V is TRBV30 and J is TRBJ1-5; a weak D match, TRBD1 (6 bases). The CDR3 contains 14 residues. Germline V gene data show CDR1 as GTSNPN and CDR2 as SVGIG (reference sequence). Trimming stripped 3 bases from V and 3 bases from J, with 12 bases between. The CDR3 nucleotides are TGTGCCTGGAGGTCCGGGACACTCAATCAGCCCCAGCATTTT. This sequence encodes CAWRSGTLNQPQHF. Full variable domain (outside the CDR3, taken from reference TRBV30 and TRBJ1-5): SQTIHQWPATLVQPVGSPLSLECTVEGTSNPNLYWYRQAAGRGLQLLFYSVGIGQISSEVPQNLSASRPQDRQFILSSKKLLLSDSGFYLCAWRSGTLNQPQHFGDGTRLSIL.

The chain employs TRBV27 and TRBJ2-7; tentative D call: TRBD1 (5 bases). CDR3 size: 13 residues. Trimming pared 5 bases from V and 2 bases from J, leaving 10 bases between. CDR1 and CDR2 (germline): MNHEY, SMNVEV (reference sequence). The CDR3 DNA reads TGTGCCAGCAGTCCGACAGCTGCCTACGAGCAGTACTTC. Translation: CASSPTAAYEQYF.

The chain joins TRBV24-1 to TRBJ2-3; TRBD1 agrees at 11 bases. Germline CDR1 is KGHDR and CDR2 is SFDVKD. CDR3 size: 16 residues. V was pared by 7 bases and J by 5 bases, with 10 bases of the junction left unmatched. The CDR3 nucleotides are TGTGCCACCAGCAAAGGGACAGGGGGGAGAGGAGATACGCAGTATTTT. Translation: CATSKGTGGRGDTQYF.

This clone was seen only once. The chain couples TRBV9 to TRBJ2-5; D is perhaps TRBD1 (6 bases). V gave up 4 bases and J gave up 4 bases, with 17 bases separating them. Germline V gives CDR1 SGDLS, CDR2 YYNGEE. CDR3 length: 15 amino acids. The CDR3 protein is CASSPLGQIGETQYF. For the CDR3, the DNA is TGTGCCAGCAGCCCCTTAGGACAGATTGGAGAGACCCAGTACTTC.

This clone occurred many times. V gene TRBV28 combines with J gene TRBJ2-1; tentatively, D is TRBD1 (5 bases). CDR3 length equals 15 residues. Germline CDR1 MDHEN, CDR2 SYDVKM. V gave up 5 bases and J gave up 5 bases, with 16 bases separating them. The CDR3, as DNA: TGTGCCAGCAGTCGCGACAGAACCACAAACAATGAGCAGTTCTTC. It yields the protein CASSRDRTTNNEQFF.